Shown below are 7 T cell receptor beta chains from a single sample sequenced in a study of human T cells and chemical hapten exposure. Sample time point: patch test 3, about 24 weeks after DPC sensitization. Stated treatment: therapeutic diphenylcyclopropenone sensitization with weekly scalp DPC. One entry per CDR3 protein results from TCRdb running MiXCR on the RACE reads. The sample lists roughly 100,000 distinct CDR3 sequences, about 34% occurring once. The sample consisted of whole blood, taken in connection with sensitization to the hapten diphenylcyclopropenone (DPC). The source is a man in his forties with alopecia areata. Some clones in this sample may be carry-over from other donors' samples.

This clonotype was observed many times. The genes are TRBV29-1 and TRBJ2-3, with TRBD2 matching 7 bases. The germline V gene encodes CDR1 SQVTM and CDR2 ANQGSEA. The V gene end was trimmed by 7 bases and the J gene end by 4 bases; junction bases not matched to a gene: 5. The CDR3 runs 12 residues. The chain's CDR3 is CSAKRDSDTQYF. In nucleotides, the CDR3 is TGCAGCGCCAAGCGGGATTCAGATACGCAGTATTTT.

This chain uses TRBV20-1 with TRBJ1-3; TRBD1 might be the D (6 bases). The CDR3 contains 12 residues. V lost 5 bases to trimming and J lost 7 bases, with 12 bases between them. CDR1 is DFQATT, CDR2 SNEGSKA, per germline (reference sequence). The CDR3 coding sequence is TGCAGTGCTGTTCTAACAGGGAACACCATATATTTT. Its protein is CSAVLTGNTIYF.

The gene calls are TRBV5-1 and TRBJ2-7, with 8 bases lining up with TRBD2. CDR1 and CDR2 from the germline V gene are SGHRS and YFSETQ. This CDR3 region has 16 residues. V shed 7 bases, J shed 0 bases, and the junction held 12 bases outside the gene matches. CDR3 DNA: TGCGCCAGCCCGCCCCGAGGCGGGAGGAGCTCCTACGAGCAGTACTTC. Translated, it gives CASPPRGGRSSYEQYF.

The chain uses TRBV28 and TRBJ2-3; D tentatively fits TRBD1 or TRBD2 (5 bases each). Trimming pared 6 bases from V and 8 bases from J, leaving 12 bases between. This CDR3 contains 12 residues. Per the germline V gene, CDR1 is MDHEN and CDR2 is SYDVKM. CDR3 sequence reads: CASREVQGTQYF. DNA of the CDR3: TGTGCCAGCAGGGAGGTCCAGGGTACGCAGTATTTT.

This chain uses TRBV7-9 with TRBJ1-6, with D perhaps matching TRBD1 (5 bases). The CDR3 covers 14 residues. Trimming took 6 bases from V and 5 from J, leaving 11 bases between them. Germline V gives CDR1 SEHNR, CDR2 FQNEAQ (reference sequence). CDR3 residues: CASSRDSNNSPLHF. In DNA, the CDR3 is TGTGCCAGCAGTCGCGACAGCAATAATTCACCCCTCCACTTT. The full variable domain, completed using reference TRBV7-9 and TRBJ1-6, is DTGVSQNPRHKITKRGQNVTFRCDPISEHNRLYWYRQTLGQGPEFLTYFQNEAQLEKSRLLSDRFSAERPKGSFSTLEIQRTEQGDSAMYLCASSRDSNNSPLHFGNGTRLTVT.

This clonotype occurred a few times. The J gene is TRBJ2-6, the V gene TRBV6-5; D possibly matches TRBD1 or TRBD2 (5 bases each). This CDR3 contains 16 residues. Germline values: CDR1 MNHEY, CDR2 SVGAGI. V gave up 5 bases and J gave up 0 bases, with 11 bases separating them. The CDR3 DNA reads as TGTGCCAGCAGTAAGGGGACGTCCTCTGGGGCCAACGTCCTGACTTTC. It encodes CASSKGTSSGANVLTF.

This clonotype was observed a handful of times. The genes are TRBV5-6 and TRBJ2-7; D is undetermined. The V end lost 0 bases, the J end lost 7 bases, and 11 bases lay between the germline ends. Germline V lookup: CDR1 SGHDT, CDR2 YYEEEE. The CDR3 consists of 13 residues. The CDR3 sequence: CASSLVGRGEQYV. As DNA, the CDR3 is TGTGCCAGCAGCTTGGTGGGCCGTGGGGAGCAGTACGTC.